This TCR beta chain emerged from a study of T cells in Graves' hyperthyroidism and ophthalmopathy. The table lists this clonotype with many counts. V was clipped by 4 bases and J by 2 bases; unmatched bases: 6. Germline-derived CDR1 and CDR2 are KGHDR and SFDVKD. CDR3 length: 16 amino acids. Researchers took RNA transcripts and amplified the TCR beta CDR3 regions from them. Initially, a first-round RT-PCR of the TCR CDR3 employed the HTBI primer set. One entry per CDR3 protein results from TCRdb running MiXCR on the multiplex PCR reads. The data show some 300,000 distinct CDR3 sequences, 16% seen once. Stable hyperthyroidism: no ophthalmopathy progression over 18 months of follow-up.

The sequence came from a man between 25 and 39 years old with Graves' hyperthyroidism. The source material was blood. The rearrangement uses TRBV24-1 and TRBJ2-1, with 8 bases that match TRBD2. CDR3 sequence reads: CATSEPGRGTYNEQFF. CDR3 DNA sequence: TGTGCCACCAGTGAGCCCGGGAGGGGGACCTACAATGAGCAGTTCTTC.